Below are 21 T cell receptor beta chains sequenced from a single sample in a study of CD8 T cells in ankylosing spondylitis. TCRdb used MiXCR to reprocess the 5' RACE reads, holding one entry per CDR3 protein. This table has hundreds of thousands of distinct CDR3 sequences, 26% appearing once. Study-wide results and limits: Apparently characteristic of ankylosing spondylitis blood was a TCR beta motif (fewer than 10 highly homologous variants).

Their recognized antigens are unknown. The sample consisted of blood, either unsorted or a sorted T cell fraction (not recorded which). Receptors originate from a male donor with ankylosing spondylitis.

The chain employs TRBV12-3 or TRBV12-4 and TRBJ1-2, with 12 bases fitting TRBD1. The J segment lost 8 bases and the V segment lost 1 base, leaving 11 bases of the junction unmatched. The CDR3 runs 17 residues. The CDR3 nucleotides are TGTGCCAGCAGTTTAGGGCATCCGGGACAGGGGGCTATCGGCTACACCTTC. This translates into CASSLGHPGQGAIGYTF.

This chain links TRBV11-2 with TRBJ2-1; D is unresolved. Trimming took 0 bases from V and 3 from J, leaving 6 bases between them. Germline CDR1 reads SGHAT; CDR2 reads FQNNGV. The CDR3 is 14 residues long. DNA for the CDR3: TGTGCCAGCAGCTTAGATGACAACTACAATGAGCAGTTCTTC. It specifies CASSLDDNYNEQFF.

V and J are TRBV20-1 and TRBJ2-1; D may be TRBD2 (6 bases). The CDR3 spans 13 residues. V gave up 4 bases and J gave up 2 bases, with 9 bases separating them. Germline values: CDR1 DFQATT, CDR2 SNEGSKA (reference sequence). The CDR3 DNA follows: TGCAGTGCTACGGAGGGACCCTACAATGAGCAGTTCTTC. Amino acids: CSATEGPYNEQFF.

The CDR3 DNA follows: TGCGCCAGCAGCTTAGACGGGAGCCTCAGCTCCTACGAGCAGTACGTC. Translation gives CASSLDGSLSSYEQYV. V gene TRBV5-1 combines with J gene TRBJ2-7, with D possibly being TRBD2 (6 bases). CDR3 length equals 16 residues. Germline CDR1 SGHRS, CDR2 YFSETQ. V was clipped by 2 bases and J by 0 bases, with 15 bases between them.

This clonotype came up many times. V is TRBV7-6 and J is TRBJ2-2; unclear D gene. This CDR3 spans 14 amino acids. V lost 3 bases to trimming and J lost 5 bases, with 10 bases between them. Germline assignment: CDR1 SGHVS and CDR2 FNYEAQ. The CDR3 nucleotides read TGTGCCAGCAGCTTCACTGGGCCGACCGGGGAGCTGTTTTTT. Its translation: CASSFTGPTGELFF. Using reference TRBV7-6 and TRBJ2-2 for the parts outside the CDR3, the full variable domain is GAGVSQSPRYKVTKRGQDVALRCDPISGHVSLYWYRQALGQGPEFLTYFNYEAQQDKSGLPNDRFSAERPEGSISTLTIQRTEQRDSAMYRCASSFTGPTGELFFGEGSRLTVL.

The V and J genes are TRBV7-9 and TRBJ1-1, with D tentatively TRBD1 (6 bases). The CDR3 contains 15 residues. The V end lost 0 bases, the J end lost 4 bases, and 12 bases lay between the germline ends. CDR1 is SEHNR and CDR2 is FQNEAQ in the germline V gene (reference sequence). The CDR3 loop reads CASSLAETGSTEAFF. The CDR3 bases are TGTGCCAGCAGCTTAGCGGAAACAGGGTCCACTGAAGCTTTCTTT.

This chain uses TRBV9 with TRBJ2-2, with unresolved D. The V end lost 6 bases, the J end lost 3 bases, and 12 bases lay between the germline ends. The CDR3 has 14 amino acids. Germline CDR1 SGDLS, CDR2 YYNGEE. The CDR3 loop reads CASTKGQYTGELFF. The CDR3 nucleotides read TGTGCCAGCACCAAGGGCCAGTACACCGGGGAGCTGTTTTTT.

The sample holds many counts of this clonotype. The chain combines TRBV29-1 with TRBJ2-3; a weak D match, TRBD1 (6 bases). The CDR3 is made up of 14 amino acids. The germline gives CDR1 SQVTM, CDR2 ANQGSEA. V lost 3 bases, J lost 2 bases, and 12 bases lay in between. CDR3 region: CSVDTGPNTDTQYF. Here the CDR3 DNA reads TGCAGCGTTGACACAGGGCCAAACACAGATACGCAGTATTTT.

This rearrangement joins TRBV24-1 to TRBJ1-5; D gene ambiguous. The germline CDR1 and CDR2 sequences are KGHDR and SFDVKD. This CDR3 is built from 15 residues. V shed 3 bases and J shed 2 bases, with 10 bases lying between them. CDR3 residues: CATSDARSGNQPQHF. The CDR3 DNA sequence: TGTGCCACCAGTGATGCCCGGTCAGGCAATCAGCCCCAGCATTTT.

The gene calls are TRBV7-9 and TRBJ2-3; possibly TRBD1 for D (6 bases). V was clipped by 8 bases and J by 3 bases, with 15 bases between them. Germline-derived CDR1 and CDR2 are SEHNR and FQNEAQ (reference sequence). The CDR3 runs 14 residues. The CDR3 is CASQSPRGTDTQYF. The CDR3 nucleotides read TGTGCCAGCCAGTCCCCTAGGGGGACAGATACGCAGTATTTT.

This clonotype was picked up many times. The chain recombines TRBV5-1 with TRBJ1-1; D may be TRBD1 (5 bases). The length of the CDR3 is 15 residues. V lost 3 bases, J lost 4 bases, and 16 bases lay in between. Per the germline V gene, CDR1 is SGHRS and CDR2 is YFSETQ. CDR3 sequence: CASSYSGTEPTEAFF. For the CDR3, the DNA is TGCGCCAGCAGCTACTCCGGGACCGAGCCCACTGAAGCTTTCTTT.

This clonotype was counted a few times. V usage is TRBV5-1 and J usage is TRBJ2-5; D not certain. Germline V gene lookup returns CDR1 SGHRS and CDR2 YFSETQ. V was clipped by 7 bases and J by 1 base, with 14 bases between them. This CDR3 spans 14 amino acids. The CDR3 nucleotides read TGCGCCAGCGGTGTTACAGCAGGCCAAGAGACCCAGTACTTC. Protein sequence: CASGVTAGQETQYF.

V gene TRBV4-2 combines with J gene TRBJ2-1, with a weak D call TRBD1 (6 bases). Germline lookup yields CDR1 LGHNA and CDR2 YNFKEQ. The CDR3 length is 14 residues. V dropped 6 bases and J dropped 5 bases, with 14 bases sitting between them. In DNA, the CDR3 is TGTGCCAGCAGGAAACAGGGAGCCGACAATGAGCAGTTCTTC. It translates to CASRKQGADNEQFF.

This clonotype was seen a handful of times. The CDR3 sequence is CASRQRTGNTEAFF. Written as DNA, the CDR3 is TGTGCCAGCCGTCAGAGGACAGGCAACACTGAAGCTTTCTTT. The gene calls are TRBV5-6 and TRBJ1-1; 7 bases are a match to TRBD1. CDR1 and CDR2 from the germline V gene are SGHDT and YYEEEE. The CDR3 sequence is 14 residues long. Trimming at V came to 7 bases and at J to 2 bases, leaving 8 bases not matched to a gene.

The chain joins TRBV7-9 to TRBJ2-7; no definite D call. V gave up 8 bases and J gave up 3 bases, with 8 bases separating them. The CDR3 extends over 11 amino acids. CDR1 and CDR2 from the germline V gene are SEHNR and FQNEAQ (reference sequence). The CDR3 region is CASGPYYEQYF. CDR3 sequence (DNA): TGTGCCAGCGGCCCTTACTACGAGCAGTACTTC.

The chain has TRBV20-1 and TRBJ2-7; possibly TRBD1 for D (6 bases). V lost 5 bases, J lost 6 bases, and 11 bases lay in between. The CDR3 totals 11 residues. Germline V gene data show CDR1 as DFQATT and CDR2 as SNEGSKA (reference sequence). The CDR3 DNA is TGCAGTGCTGGAGCAGGGGTCGAGCAGTACTTC. Protein product: CSAGAGVEQYF.

This clonotype has more than one count but fewer than ten. CDR3 coding DNA: TGCAGTGCTACCCCGCCGCGGGGCTACAATGAGCAGTTCTTC. It is translated as CSATPPRGYNEQFF. J is TRBJ2-1 and V is TRBV20-1, with a weak D call TRBD2 (6 bases). The CDR3 has 14 amino acids. Trimming removed 4 bases from V and 3 bases from J, with 13 bases in between. Germline CDR1 reads DFQATT; CDR2 reads SNEGSKA (reference sequence).

The sample holds a few counts of this clonotype. The rearrangement joins TRBV2 to TRBJ2-1; 9 bases are a match to TRBD2. CDR1 SNHLY and CDR2 FYNNEI come from the germline V gene. V was clipped by 4 bases and J by 7 bases; unmatched bases: 8. The CDR3 length is 15 residues. CDR3 bases: TGTGCCAGCAGTGTAGCTAGCGGGATGTGGAATGAGCAGTTCTTC. Amino acids: CASSVASGMWNEQFF.

Only a few counts were recorded for this clonotype. This chain uses TRBV20-1 with TRBJ1-3; possible D gene TRBD1, 6 bases. V was trimmed by 6 bases and J by 0 bases, leaving 12 bases between them. This CDR3 is built from 14 residues. CDR1 is DFQATT and CDR2 is SNEGSKA in the germline V gene (reference sequence). Here the CDR3 reads CSAKRGGSGNTIYF. CDR3 sequence (DNA): TGCAGTGCCAAGAGGGGGGGCTCTGGAAACACCATATATTTT.

This clonotype was detected only a few times. V usage is TRBV12-3 or TRBV12-4 and J usage is TRBJ1-5, with D perhaps TRBD1 (5 bases). V lost 5 bases to trimming and J lost 4 bases, with 15 bases between them. The CDR3 consists of 15 residues. The CDR3 coding sequence is TGTGCCAGCAGTCCCCCTAAGGGGCCGAATCAGCCCCAGCATTTT. Translation: CASSPPKGPNQPQHF.

The rearrangement joins TRBV12-3 or TRBV12-4 to TRBJ1-2; D is ambiguous. The germline V and J ends were trimmed by 6 bases and 6 bases, with 14 bases remaining between them. The CDR3 sequence is 13 residues long. DNA for the CDR3: TGTGCCAGCAGCCCGACCCTGACCGATGGCTACACCTTC. This gives the protein CASSPTLTDGYTF.